The clone carrying this TCR beta chain was seen once. This sample was included in a study of cytomegalovirus exposure and HLA in healthy donors. The PCR contained 60 Vbeta and 13 Jbeta primers. Data came from immunoSEQ multiplex PCR; TCRdb stores just in-frame clones and leaves some out. The sample gives some 190,000 clones, about 85% of which show up once; 1% is in the top ten. Trimming left V 1 base short and J 5 bases short, with 11 bases between. Germline CDR1 GTSNPN, CDR2 SVGIG (reference sequence). CDR3 length equals 14 residues. The receptor's source is a boy younger than 10 in good health and CMV-seronegative. The chain is built from TRBV30 and TRBJ1-4; tentative D call: TRBD1 (5 bases). The sequenced sample was PBMCs. DNA of the CDR3: TGTGCCTGGAGTGCGAGACAGACAAATGAAAAACTGTTTTTT. This encodes CAWSARQTNEKLFF.